One sample yielded the 27 T cell receptor beta chains listed below, sequenced in a study of control samples from healthy donors and cancer patients. Method: immunoSEQ multiplex PCR; TCRdb's copy keeps in-frame clones and lacks some. This repertoire shows about 73,000 clones, roughly 87% found once; its top ten account for 4%. The sample was blood. The receptors stem from a woman between 50 and 59 years old in good health.

This clone was seen a single time. The chain employs TRBV6-5 and TRBJ1-5; D ambiguous. Germline assignment: CDR1 MNHEY and CDR2 SVGAGI. This CDR3 is 12 amino acids long. V lost 5 bases, J lost 5 bases, and 7 bases lay in between. This CDR3 is CASSTAHQPQHF. Here the CDR3 DNA reads TGTGCCAGCAGTACCGCCCATCAGCCCCAGCATTTT.

The rearrangement joins TRBV3-1 (or the pseudogene TRBV3-2) to TRBJ1-1; TRBD1 agrees at 8 bases. V lost 4 bases, J lost 4 bases, and 11 bases stayed unmatched. The CDR3 consists of 16 residues. Germline assignment: CDR1 LGHDT and CDR2 YNNKEL (reference sequence). CDR3 loop: CASSPRTGRIPTEAFF. For the CDR3, the DNA is TGTGCCAGCAGCCCCCGGACAGGGCGAATACCCACTGAAGCTTTCTTT.

The count of this clone is one. As DNA, the CDR3 is TGTGCCAGCAGTCCATCGGGACTAGTACCCTACGAGCAGTACTTC. Its translation: CASSPSGLVPYEQYF. The rearrangement uses TRBV27 and TRBJ2-7; TRBD2 matches 8 bases. CDR3 size: 15 residues. Germline loops: CDR1 MNHEY, CDR2 SMNVEV (reference sequence). Trimming removed 5 bases from V and 2 bases from J; junction bases left unmatched: 8.

As DNA, the CDR3 is TGTGCCTGGAGTATCGGGGGGGCAAACACCATATATTTT. Translation: CAWSIGGANTIYF. The chain couples TRBV30 to TRBJ1-3, with D possibly matching TRBD1 (6 bases). Trimming removed 2 bases at V and 6 bases at J, with 11 bases between. CDR3 length: 13 amino acids. The V gene's germline CDR1 is GTSNPN and CDR2 SVGIG (reference sequence).

V is TRBV6-5 and J is TRBJ2-1, with TRBD1 matching over 8 bases. CDR3 length: 15 amino acids. With 4 bases clipped from V and 0 bases from J, the junction kept 2 bases outside the gene matches. CDR1 is MNHEY and CDR2 is SVGAGI in the germline V gene. For the CDR3, the DNA is TGTGCCAGCAGTTCTACAGGGGGCTCCTACAATGAGCAGTTCTTC. It specifies CASSSTGGSYNEQFF.

The V and J genes are TRBV6-6 and TRBJ1-4; 7 bases are a match to TRBD1. Unmatched junction bases numbered 9, after V lost 7 bases and J lost 7 bases. The CDR3 has 14 residues. Germline lookup yields CDR1 MNHNY and CDR2 SVGAGI (reference sequence). CDR3 nucleotides: TGTGCCAGCACGAACACAGGGGCAGGTGAAAAACTGTTTTTT. This translates into CASTNTGAGEKLFF.

The chain has TRBV7-3 and TRBJ2-3; D may be TRBD1 (5 bases). Germline CDR1 is SGHTA and CDR2 is FQGTGA. This CDR3 is 13 amino acids long. The V gene lost 6 bases and the J gene lost 4 bases, with 11 bases spanning the gap. CDR3 DNA: TGTGCCAGCAGGGGTGGGGCGGCAGATACGCAGTATTTT. Its protein product is CASRGGAADTQYF.

The rearrangement uses TRBV2 and TRBJ1-5; no reliable D call. V was cut by 7 bases and J by 1 base, with 8 bases left in between. Germline V gene lookup returns CDR1 SNHLY and CDR2 FYNNEI. The CDR3 consists of 13 residues. The CDR3 is CASKVNSNQPQHF. CDR3 in DNA: TGTGCCAGCAAGGTGAACAGCAATCAGCCCCAGCATTTT.

In DNA form, the CDR3 reads TGTGCCAGCAGCTTAAGAACTCGATGGGAGACCCAGTACTTC. Amino acid sequence: CASSLRTRWETQYF. J is TRBJ2-5 and V is TRBV5-4; D call uncertain. V was cut by 2 bases and J by 5 bases, with 13 bases left in between. Germline-derived CDR1 and CDR2 are SGHNT and YYREEE (reference sequence). The CDR3 loop spans 14 amino acids.

The genes are TRBV13 and TRBJ1-3; D ambiguous. Germline CDR1 is PRHDT and CDR2 is FYEKMQ (reference sequence). CDR3 length: 15 residues. The V end was cut by 0 bases, the J end by 1 base, with 7 bases between. CDR3 nucleotides: TGTGCCAGCAGCTTAGGAACTCCTTCTGGAAACACCATATATTTT. Residues: CASSLGTPSGNTIYF.

This clone has only one observation. The rearrangement links TRBV6-5 to TRBJ2-7; 9 bases line up with TRBD2. The germline V gene has CDR1 MNHEY and CDR2 SVGAGI. The junction had 1 base not matched to a gene; V was cut back by 4 bases and J by 0 bases. The CDR3 extends over 14 amino acids. As DNA, the CDR3 is TGTGCCAGCAGTTTTAGCGGGAGCTCCTACGAGCAGTACTTC. Its translation is CASSFSGSSYEQYF.

The V call is TRBV14, the J call TRBJ2-7; no definite D call. CDR1 and CDR2 from the germline V gene are SGHDN and FVKESK. This CDR3 has 11 amino acids. The germline V and J ends were trimmed by 1 base and 3 bases, with 1 base remaining between them. The CDR3 bases are TGTGCCAGCAGCCAAGTCTACGAGCAGTACTTC. The encoded protein is CASSQVYEQYF.

Judged by abundance, this clone is medium-sized. This rearrangement joins TRBV28 to TRBJ2-5; D possibly uses TRBD1 or TRBD2 (5 bases each). The V gene's germline CDR1 is MDHEN and CDR2 SYDVKM. V was clipped by 1 base and J by 3 bases, with 15 bases between them. The CDR3 has 16 residues. In DNA form, the CDR3 reads TGTGCCAGCAGTTTATACCCCGGGGCTTATAAAGAGACCCAGTACTTC. Protein: CASSLYPGAYKETQYF.

The V and J genes are TRBV10-3 and TRBJ1-1; TRBD1 agrees at 9 bases. The CDR3 length is 15 residues. Germline loops: CDR1 ENHRY, CDR2 SYGVKD. Losses at the gene ends were 5 bases for V and 5 bases for J; bases not matched to a gene: 9. CDR3 sequence reads: CAISPGQGRWTEAFF. In DNA, the CDR3 is TGTGCCATCAGTCCGGGACAGGGACGCTGGACTGAAGCTTTCTTT.

The rearrangement joins TRBV4-1 to TRBJ1-1, with D unresolved. CDR3 length: 15 residues. The germline gives CDR1 MGHRA, CDR2 YSYEKL. Deletions cut 1 base from V and 2 bases from J, with 11 bases between. The CDR3 DNA follows: TGCGCCAGCAGCCAAGCCCAAATACCCAACACTGAAGCTTTCTTT. As protein: CASSQAQIPNTEAFF.

The chain combines TRBV6-1 with TRBJ1-4, with unresolved D. The ends were cut back, 2 bases at V and 4 bases at J, with 11 bases in the middle. This CDR3 has 15 residues. The V gene's germline CDR1 is MNHNS and CDR2 SASEGT. The CDR3 DNA sequence: TGTGCCAGCAGTGAATTAGAGTCCTATAATGAAAAACTGTTTTTT. Protein: CASSELESYNEKLFF.

This clone occurred a few times. The rearrangement joins TRBV5-1 to TRBJ2-2; 7 bases match TRBD1. Germline CDR1 SGHRS, CDR2 YFSETQ. V trimming: 2 bases; J trimming: 2 bases; junction bases outside the gene matches: 12. The CDR3 is made up of 18 amino acids. The CDR3 nucleotides read TGCGCCAGCAGCTTAACGACAGGGCCAACTATTAACACCGGGGAGCTGTTTTTT. Translated, it gives CASSLTTGPTINTGELFF.

The CDR3 sequence: CASSYSTGWETQYF. CDR3 in DNA: TGTGCCAGCAGTTACTCTACAGGGTGGGAGACCCAGTACTTC. This rearrangement joins TRBV6-5 to TRBJ2-5; tentative D call: TRBD1 (6 bases). Germline values: CDR1 MNHEY, CDR2 SVGAGI. This CDR3 comprises 14 residues. Trimming took off 0 bases at V and 5 bases at J, with 10 bases between the two ends.

This chain joins TRBV6-4 and TRBJ2-7; D remains unclear. Germline V gene data show CDR1 as MRHNA and CDR2 as SNTAGT. V was clipped by 6 bases and J by 5 bases, with 8 bases between them. There are 11 residues in the CDR3. CDR3 sequence reads: CASSPSDEQYF. The CDR3 DNA follows: TGTGCCAGCAGCCCCTCGGACGAGCAGTACTTC.

The J gene is TRBJ1-5, the V gene TRBV28; D gene uncertain. V was cut by 3 bases and J by 2 bases, with 17 bases left in between. The CDR3 sequence is 17 residues long. Germline CDR1 MDHEN, CDR2 SYDVKM. CDR3 nucleotides: TGTGCCAGCAGTTTCCGGACGGGGAGTTGGGGCAATCAGCCCCAGCATTTT. Amino acid sequence: CASSFRTGSWGNQPQHF.

The rearrangement joins TRBV29-1 to TRBJ1-1; D remains unclear. The CDR3 totals 12 residues. V dropped 0 bases and J dropped 9 bases, with 11 bases sitting between them. Germline CDR1 reads SQVTM; CDR2 reads ANQGSEA. CDR3 in DNA: TGCAGCGTTGAAGACTCCGGGAGACAAGCTTTCTTT. Its protein is CSVEDSGRQAFF. The full variable domain, in which reference TRBV29-1 and TRBJ1-1 provide the parts outside the CDR3, is SAVISQKPSRDICQRGTSLTIQCQVDSQVTMMFWYRQQPGQSLTLIATANQGSEATYESGFVIDKFPISRPNLTFSTLTVSNMSPEDSSIYLCSVEDSGRQAFFGQGTRLTVV.

J is TRBJ1-1 and V is TRBV4-2; no clear D. CDR1 is LGHNA, CDR2 YNFKEQ, per germline. The CDR3 runs 13 residues. Deletions cut 8 bases from V and 1 base from J, with 11 bases between. CDR3 residues: CASSSLENTEAFF. CDR3 DNA: TGTGCCAGCTCCTCGCTGGAGAACACTGAAGCTTTCTTT.

This chain joins TRBV7-9 and TRBJ2-7; 10 bases line up with TRBD1. The CDR3 is 16 amino acids. V dropped 0 bases and J dropped 1; count of bases not matched to a gene: 3. Germline V CDR1 and CDR2: SEHNR, FQNEAQ (reference sequence). DNA of the CDR3: TGTGCCAGCAGCTTAGCCGGGACAGGGGAGTCCTACGAGCAGTACTTC. The encoded protein is CASSLAGTGESYEQYF.

This clone was detected once. This chain uses TRBV7-6 with TRBJ2-7; maybe TRBD1 (5 bases). The CDR3 contains 15 residues. Trimming shortened V by 1 base and J by 1 base, and 11 bases separated the two germline ends. The germline CDR1 and CDR2 sequences are SGHVS and FNYEAQ. CDR3 loop: CASSLGRARSYEQYF. In nucleotides, the CDR3 is TGTGCCAGCAGCTTAGGCAGGGCCAGGTCCTACGAGCAGTACTTC.

The chain employs TRBV29-1 and TRBJ2-5, with a tentative D call TRBD1 (6 bases). CDR3 length: 14 residues. V dropped 7 bases and J dropped 1 base, with 16 bases sitting between them. Germline CDR1 is SQVTM and CDR2 is ANQGSEA. The CDR3 DNA follows: TGCAGCGGACGAAAAGGACAGATCCAAGAGACCCAGTACTTC. Translating it yields CSGRKGQIQETQYF.

The V call is TRBV7-2, the J call TRBJ1-5, with TRBD1 identical over 8 bases. This CDR3 has 16 residues. The V gene end was trimmed by 4 bases and the J gene end by 0 bases; junction bases not matched to a gene: 5. Looked up from germline, CDR1 is SGHTA and CDR2 is FQGNSA. The CDR3 bases are TGTGCCAGCAGCTGGACAGGGAGAAGTAGCAATCAGCCCCAGCATTTT. This sequence encodes CASSWTGRSSNQPQHF.

The chain couples TRBV5-5 to TRBJ1-3, with D perhaps matching TRBD1 (6 bases). Trimming took off 4 bases at V and 4 bases at J, with 12 bases between the two ends. In germline, CDR1 is SGHKS, CDR2 YYEKEE (reference sequence). The CDR3 runs to 14 residues. DNA for the CDR3: TGTGCCAGCAGCGCGGCAGGGGTGGGAAACACCATATATTTT. As protein: CASSAAGVGNTIYF.